Listed below are T cell receptor beta chains from one sample, sequenced in a study of vaccination and CD4 T cells after COVID-19. TCRdb re-called the PCR reads with MiXCR, one entry per CDR3 protein. The table has 9,900 or so distinct CDR3 sequences, around 30% seen once. These receptors lack a known antigen. The material sequenced was CD4+ T cells from blood, cultured in vitro, taken after SARS-CoV-2 vaccination. Receptor source: a human donor who had recovered from COVID-19. Each CDR3 is given with its conserved first and last residue. A D gene is named only where the DNA matches it firmly. Only some rows state a clone size, as once, few, many or a class for expanded clones.

>-|TRBV7-8|TRBJ2-1|-
CASNPTGQYNEQFF
TGTGCCAGCAATCCTACGGGGCAGTACAATGAGCAGTTCTTC
>few|TRBV10-3|TRBJ2-7|-
CAISDLASGSEQYF
TGTGCCATCAGTGACCTTGCCTCAGGGAGCGAGCAGTACTTC
>few|TRBV6-1|TRBJ2-2|-
CASSLRRATGELFF
TGTGCCAGCAGCCTCCGTCGGGCCACCGGGGAGCTGTTTTTT
>medium-sized|TRBV20-1|TRBJ1-5|-
CSAVDRNQPQHF
TGCAGTGCGGTTGACAGGAATCAGCCCCAGCATTTT
>-|TRBV4-3|TRBJ1-1|TRBD1
CASRTGSGTEAFF
TGCGCCAGCAGGACAGGGAGCGGCACTGAAGCTTTCTTT
>-|TRBV10-2|TRBJ2-5|-
CATRWAGTETQYF
TGCGCCACCCGGTGGGCAGGGACAGAGACCCAGTACTTC
>-|TRBV12-3/TRBV12-4|TRBJ2-5|TRBD2
CASSPIATSGTQYF
TGTGCCAGCAGCCCGATCGCGACTAGCGGGACCCAGTACTTC
>-|TRBV19|TRBJ1-1|-
CASSMEAVGNTEAFF
TGTGCCAGTAGTATGGAGGCGGTAGGAAACACTGAAGCTTTCTTT
>few|TRBV5-6|TRBJ2-7|-
CASSAIGTAYYEQYF
TGTGCCAGCAGCGCGATTGGGACGGCCTACTACGAGCAGTACTTC
>-|TRBV4-2|TRBJ2-3|TRBD2
CATSRLAGTSGADTQYF
TGTGCCACCTCGCGGTTAGCGGGGACCTCGGGAGCAGATACGCAGTATTTT
>-|TRBV18|TRBJ1-3|-
CASSPDSISGNTIYF
TGTGCCAGCTCACCCGACAGTATCTCTGGAAACACCATATATTTT
>-|TRBV29-1|TRBJ2-1|TRBD2
CSVPFGLAGEFF
TGCAGCGTCCCGTTTGGACTAGCGGGAGAGTTCTTC
>-|TRBV7-2|TRBJ2-1|TRBD2
CASRPTSDHNEQFF
TGTGCCAGCAGACCCACTAGCGACCACAATGAGCAGTTCTTC
>few|TRBV27|TRBJ2-5|-
CASSQAPRSRRQETQYF
TGTGCCAGCAGTCAAGCCCCGAGGAGTCGGCGCCAAGAGACCCAGTACTTC
>few|TRBV6-2/TRBV6-3|TRBJ2-4|-
CASVKGGIAKNIQYF
TGTGCCAGCGTCAAGGGGGGAATAGCCAAAAACATTCAGTACTTC
>few|TRBV20-1|TRBJ2-7|TRBD2
CSADPGLASEQYF
TGCAGTGCAGACCCGGGACTAGCATCCGAGCAGTACTTC
>few|TRBV5-6|TRBJ2-7|TRBD2
CASRTGTSGSPYEQYF
TGTGCCAGCAGAACCGGGACTAGCGGGAGTCCCTACGAGCAGTACTTC
>-|TRBV28|TRBJ1-5|-
CASSLLAGSNQPQHF
TGTGCCAGCAGTTTATTGGCGGGGAGCAATCAGCCCCAGCATTTT
>-|TRBV27|TRBJ2-3|-
CASSLSYDDTDTQYF
TGTGCCAGCAGTTTATCTTACGATGACACAGATACGCAGTATTTT
>-|TRBV6-1|TRBJ2-7|-
CASSESEVSYEQYF
TGTGCCAGCAGTGAATCTGAGGTCTCCTACGAGCAGTACTTC
>-|TRBV9|TRBJ2-2|-
CASSVGGAPGELFF
TGTGCCAGCAGCGTAGGTGGGGCCCCCGGGGAGCTGTTTTTT
>-|TRBV28|TRBJ1-2|TRBD1
CASSSRVRRTGRYGYTF
TGTGCCAGCAGTTCGCGCGTCCGAAGGACAGGTCGGTATGGCTACACCTTC
>few|TRBV30|TRBJ1-6|TRBD1
CAWRGQGISPLHF
TGTGCCTGGCGGGGACAGGGGATTTCACCCCTCCACTTT
>-|TRBV27|TRBJ2-5|-
CASSFFPGFPETQYF
TGTGCCAGCAGTTTCTTCCCAGGGTTTCCGGAGACCCAGTACTTC
>-|TRBV12-3/TRBV12-4|TRBJ1-1|-
CASSLAGGTEAFF
TGTGCCAGCAGTTTAGCAGGCGGGACTGAAGCTTTCTTT
>-|TRBV7-2|TRBJ2-7|TRBD2
CASGRGGEQYF
TGTGCCAGCGGTCGGGGAGGGGAGCAGTACTTC
>medium-sized|TRBV19|TRBJ2-6|-
CASSISRGRANVLTF
TGTGCCAGTAGTATAAGTAGGGGTAGGGCCAACGTCCTGACTTTC
>medium-sized|TRBV20-1|TRBJ2-1|TRBD2
CSAKGGSSYNEQFF
TGCAGTGCTAAGGGCGGGAGTTCGTACAATGAGCAGTTCTTC
>-|TRBV6-1|TRBJ2-2|-
CASRPNRANTGELFF
TGTGCCAGCAGGCCCAACAGGGCCAACACCGGGGAGCTGTTTTTT
>-|TRBV6-5|TRBJ1-5|-
CASSYGRGMGGNQPQHF
TGTGCCAGCAGTTACGGACGGGGGATGGGAGGTAATCAGCCCCAGCATTTT
>-|TRBV19|TRBJ2-7|-
CASSIDLRAFYEQYF
TGTGCCAGTAGTATAGATCTGAGAGCATTCTACGAGCAGTACTTC
>few|TRBV27|TRBJ2-7|TRBD1
CASSLGPGQGVHEQYF
TGTGCCAGCAGTTTAGGGCCGGGACAGGGGGTGCACGAGCAGTACTTC
>few|TRBV20-1|TRBJ2-5|TRBD2
CSALQREGRETQYF
TGCAGTGCCCTCCAGCGGGAGGGCCGAGAGACCCAGTACTTC
>-|TRBV6-5|TRBJ1-1|-
CASSYEGGTEAFF
TGTGCCAGCAGTTACGAGGGAGGCACTGAAGCTTTCTTT
>few|TRBV5-4|TRBJ2-3|TRBD2
CASSSGLAEILSTDTQYF
TGTGCCAGCAGCTCGGGACTAGCGGAGATACTTAGCACAGATACGCAGTATTTT
>-|TRBV5-1|TRBJ1-1|TRBD1
CASSLDRGDTEAFF
TGCGCCAGCAGCTTAGACAGGGGGGACACTGAAGCTTTCTTT
>-|TRBV7-3|TRBJ1-6|-
CASSSSQNSPLHF
TGTGCCAGCAGCTCCTCCCAAAATTCACCCCTCCACTTT
>-|TRBV10-2|TRBJ2-5|TRBD2
CASSWTSLETQYF
TGCGCCAGCAGTTGGACTAGTTTGGAGACCCAGTACTTC
>medium-sized|TRBV7-3|TRBJ1-2|TRBD1
CASSLISGTGSNYGYTF
TGTGCCAGCAGCTTAATTTCCGGGACAGGCTCCAACTATGGCTACACCTTC
>few|TRBV6-5|TRBJ1-3|TRBD1
CASSYGRDSISGNTIYF
TGTGCCAGCAGTTACGGCCGGGACAGCATCTCTGGAAACACCATATATTTT
>medium-sized|TRBV19|TRBJ2-3|-
CASSKRGVGVTDTQYF
TGTGCCAGTAGTAAAAGGGGTGTTGGTGTCACAGATACGCAGTATTTT
>-|TRBV6-2/TRBV6-3|TRBJ2-7|-
CASSYLRGSSRYEQYF
TGTGCCAGCAGTTACTTGCGGGGAAGCTCGAGGTACGAGCAGTACTTC
>-|TRBV20-1|TRBJ2-7|TRBD2
CGARDLPGLFPGTSGRRSSYEQYF
TGCGGTGCTAGAGATCTCCCCGGACTGTTTCCCGGGACTAGCGGGAGGAGGAGCTCCTACGAGCAGTACTTC
>-|TRBV20-1|TRBJ2-7|-
CSARDPSGGDEQYF
TGCAGTGCTCGCGATCCTAGTGGGGGTGACGAGCAGTACTTC
>large|TRBV20-1|TRBJ2-7|-
CSASIGRDSSYEQYF
TGCAGTGCTTCCATTGGCCGGGATAGTAGCTACGAGCAGTACTTC